Listed below are T cell receptor beta chains from one sample, sequenced in a study of regulatory T cells in long-lasting Graves disease. MiXCR, applied by TCRdb to the multiplex PCR reads, yields one record per CDR3 protein. The sample consists of 450,000 or so distinct CDR3 sequences, more than 20% of them appearing once. The material was peripheral blood mononuclear cells (PBMCs), obtained when the disease was refractory, from a patient treated with antithyroid drugs. Every receptor here comes from a female donor with Graves disease. The CDR3 runs from the conserved cysteine through the conserved F or W. The D gene is left open where the match is weak. Clone size is not always given. Where it is, it says once, few, many or a class for expanded clones.

V	D	J	size	length	CDR3	DNA
TRBV5-6	.	TRBJ1-5	.	16	CASSLRTVSQNQPQHF	TGTGCCAGCAGCTTGAGAACGGTTTCACAGAATCAGCCCCAGCATTTT
TRBV28	.	TRBJ2-5	many	17	CASRDRRGLVGAETQYF	TGTGCCAGCCGGGACAGGCGGGGACTAGTGGGGGCGGAGACCCAGTACTTC
TRBV27	TRBD2	TRBJ2-7	few	15	CASSLMGTTTYEQYF	TGTGCCAGCAGTTTGATGGGGACTACAACCTACGAGCAGTACTTC
TRBV20-1	TRBD1	TRBJ2-7	few	15	CSARTGRRQDYEQYF	TGCAGTGCTCGGACAGGAAGGAGGCAAGACTACGAGCAGTACTTC
TRBV3-1	TRBD2	TRBJ2-5	many	17	CASSQTSGRAFPETQYF	TGTGCCAGCAGCCAGACTAGCGGGAGGGCCTTTCCAGAGACCCAGTACTTC
TRBV6-1	.	TRBJ2-7	few	13	CASTTGVRYEQYF	TGTGCCAGCACAACGGGGGTCCGCTACGAGCAGTACTTC
TRBV10-2	.	TRBJ1-5	few	14	CASSEAWESQPQHF	TGCGCCAGCAGTGAGGCTTGGGAGAGCCAGCCCCAGCATTTT
TRBV15	.	TRBJ1-1	.	13	CATSIQQNTEAFF	TGTGCCACCAGCATACAACAGAACACTGAAGCTTTCTTT
TRBV19	.	TRBJ2-5	many	13	CATHLRGEETQYF	TGTGCCACCCACTTGCGGGGAGAGGAGACCCAGTACTTC
TRBV11-2	.	TRBJ1-1	many	14	CASSSDRSPTEAFF	TGTGCCAGCAGCTCCGACAGGTCCCCCACTGAAGCTTTCTTT
TRBV5-1	TRBD2	TRBJ2-1	.	18	CASSSRLAGLSSYNEQFF	TGCGCCAGCAGCTCAAGACTAGCGGGCTTGAGCTCCTACAATGAGCAGTTCTTC
TRBV28	TRBD2	TRBJ2-7	many	15	CASSFLGGGVYEQYF	TGTGCCAGCAGTTTTTTGGGGGGGGGGGTCTACGAGCAGTACTTC
TRBV27	.	TRBJ2-3	few	15	CASSPWGSGTDTQYF	TGTGCCAGCAGCCCCTGGGGTAGCGGCACAGATACGCAGTATTTT
TRBV2	TRBD2	TRBJ2-5	many	17	CASSVPRTSGSKETQYF	TGTGCCAGCAGTGTACCCAGGACTAGCGGGAGTAAAGAGACCCAGTACTTC
TRBV15	TRBD1	TRBJ1-2	many	13	CATSRGTGGGYTF	TGTGCCACCAGCAGAGGGACAGGGGGTGGCTACACCTTC
TRBV6-1	TRBD1	TRBJ2-7	few	15	CASTGGWTGEGEQYF	TGTGCCAGCACCGGAGGCTGGACAGGGGAAGGGGAGCAGTACTTC
TRBV2	.	TRBJ2-1	few	16	CASSELSESSYNEQFF	TGTGCCAGCAGTGAGCTTTCAGAAAGCTCCTACAATGAGCAGTTCTTC
TRBV7-2	TRBD1	TRBJ2-1	few	18	CASSLSLQGQGALNEQFF	TGTGCCAGCAGCTTATCCCTGCAGGGACAGGGGGCGCTCAATGAGCAGTTCTTC
TRBV11-2	.	TRBJ2-1	.	14	CASSLELRYNEQFF	TGTGCCAGCAGCTTAGAGTTACGGTACAATGAGCAGTTCTTC
TRBV19	.	TRBJ1-4	.	13	CASSMEEEEKLFF	TGTGCCAGTAGTATGGAGGAAGAAGAAAAACTGTTTTTT
TRBV19	TRBD1	TRBJ1-2	many	17	CASSMFSRTGANYGYTF	TGTGCCAGTAGTATGTTCTCTCGGACAGGGGCTAACTATGGCTACACCTTC
TRBV6-1	.	TRBJ2-7	many	13	CASRPRNSYEQYF	TGTGCCAGCAGGCCCAGAAACTCCTACGAGCAGTACTTC
TRBV7-8	TRBD1	TRBJ2-4	.	20	CASSPRDSPFVFLAKNIQYF	TGTGCCAGCAGCCCCAGGGACAGTCCATTTGTCTTCCTAGCCAAAAACATTCAGTACTTC
TRBV12-3/TRBV12-4	.	TRBJ1-5	many	14	CASSLDSSNQPQHF	TGTGCCAGCAGTTTAGACAGTAGCAATCAGCCCCAGCATTTT
TRBV7-3	TRBD2	TRBJ2-2	.	15	CASSLSGRLGGELFF	TGTGCCAGCAGCTTAAGCGGGAGGCTAGGCGGGGAGCTGTTTTTT
TRBV27	.	TRBJ2-7	many	15	CASSRPPGTSREQYF	TGTGCCAGCAGCCGTCCTCCGGGGACCTCGAGGGAGCAGTACTTC
TRBV6-2/TRBV6-3	.	TRBJ1-1	many	14	CASGTFAEVTEAFF	TGTGCCAGCGGGACCTTCGCGGAGGTGACTGAAGCTTTCTTT
TRBV28	.	TRBJ1-5	.	15	CASSLALVGNQPQHF	TGTGCCAGCAGTTTGGCTTTGGTTGGCAATCAGCCCCAGCATTTT
TRBV7-8	.	TRBJ1-1	many	14	CASSLDGRVSEAFF	TGTGCCAGCAGCTTAGACGGCAGGGTTTCTGAAGCTTTCTTT
TRBV30	.	TRBJ1-2	few	11	CAGWGFYGYTF	TGTGCCGGGTGGGGATTCTATGGCTACACCTTC
TRBV4-1	.	TRBJ2-7	.	15	CASSQSAMSSYEQYF	TGCGCCAGCAGCCAAAGTGCGATGAGCTCCTACGAGCAGTACTTC
TRBV12-3/TRBV12-4	TRBD1	TRBJ1-5	many	15	CASSFGDRGFQPQHF	TGTGCCAGCAGTTTTGGGGACAGGGGTTTTCAGCCCCAGCATTTT
TRBV2	.	TRBJ2-4	many	15	CASTPGRARGNIQYF	TGTGCCAGCACCCCCGGACGGGCGCGGGGAAACATTCAGTACTTC
TRBV14	.	TRBJ2-1	few	11	CASSQANEQFF	TGTGCCAGCAGCCAAGCCAATGAGCAGTTCTTC
TRBV12-3/TRBV12-4	TRBD1	TRBJ1-4	many	15	CASSFQGQGNEKLFF	TGTGCCAGCAGTTTTCAGGGACAGGGGAATGAAAAACTGTTTTTT
TRBV5-1	.	TRBJ2-7	few	13	CASSPPRGDEQYF	TGCGCCAGCAGCCCCCCACGGGGCGACGAGCAGTACTTC
TRBV7-8	TRBD2	TRBJ2-2	few	16	CASSPWTSLNTGELFF	TGTGCCAGCAGCCCTTGGACTAGCCTGAACACCGGGGAGCTGTTTTTT
TRBV30	TRBD1	TRBJ1-2	many	16	CAWTLLFLRGDYGYTF	TGTGCCTGGACCCTTCTCTTCCTCAGGGGGGACTATGGCTACACCTTC
TRBV11-2	TRBD1	TRBJ1-5	many	15	CASSPSGTGVIPQHF	TGTGCCAGCAGCCCGTCTGGGACAGGGGTAATTCCCCAGCATTTT
TRBV6-5	.	TRBJ1-4	many	16	CASSYSTVTTNEKLFF	TGTGCCAGCAGTTACTCCACAGTTACAACTAATGAAAAACTGTTTTTT
TRBV4-1	.	TRBJ1-1	.	17	CASSQGRRAPTNTEAFF	TGCGCCAGCAGCCAAGGACGGAGGGCTCCCACGAACACTGAAGCTTTCTTT
TRBV2	.	TRBJ2-5	many	13	CASSTGQQETQYF	TGTGCCAGCAGTACTGGACAACAAGAGACCCAGTACTTC
TRBV7-3	.	TRBJ1-1	.	14	CASSLKGGHTEAFF	TGTGCCAGCAGCTTAAAAGGGGGACACACTGAAGCTTTCTTT
TRBV6-1	TRBD2	TRBJ2-3	few	14	CATKREVGTDTQYF	TGTGCCACCAAGCGGGAGGTAGGGACAGATACGCAGTATTTT
TRBV12-3/TRBV12-4	TRBD2	TRBJ2-7	many	13	CASFLAGGYEQYF	TGTGCCAGCTTCCTAGCGGGAGGGTACGAGCAGTACTTC
TRBV9	.	TRBJ1-1	many	15	CASSANVGTDTEAFF	TGTGCCAGCAGCGCCAACGTGGGGACCGACACTGAAGCTTTCTTT